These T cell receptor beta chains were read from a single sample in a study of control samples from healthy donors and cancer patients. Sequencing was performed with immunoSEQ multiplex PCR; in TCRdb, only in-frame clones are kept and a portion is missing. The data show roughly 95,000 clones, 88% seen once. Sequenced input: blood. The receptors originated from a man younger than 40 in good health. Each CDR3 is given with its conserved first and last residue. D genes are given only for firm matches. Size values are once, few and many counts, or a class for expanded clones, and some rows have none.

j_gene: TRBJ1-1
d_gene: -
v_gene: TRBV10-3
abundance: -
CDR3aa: CAISEPTEDTEAFF
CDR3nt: TGTGCCATCAGCGAACCGACAGAAGACACTGAAGCTTTCTTT

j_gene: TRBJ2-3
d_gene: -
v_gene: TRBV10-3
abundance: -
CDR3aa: CAISESGAQPVLINTDTQYF
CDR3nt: TGTGCCATCAGTGAGTCGGGGGCCCAACCGGTCCTCATTAACACAGATACGCAGTATTTT

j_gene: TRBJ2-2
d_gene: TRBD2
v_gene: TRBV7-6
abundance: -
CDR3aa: CASSGGRTGELFF
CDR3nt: TGTGCCAGCTCGGGGGGAAGGACCGGGGAGCTGTTTTTT

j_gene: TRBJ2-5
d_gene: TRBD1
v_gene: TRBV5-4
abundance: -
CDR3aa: CASIPRGTAQETQYF
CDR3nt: TGTGCCAGCATCCCAAGAGGGACAGCTCAAGAGACCCAGTACTTC

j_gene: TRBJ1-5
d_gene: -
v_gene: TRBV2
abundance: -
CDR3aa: CASSGTDNQPQHF
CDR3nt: TGTGCCAGCAGTGGGACAGACAATCAGCCCCAGCATTTT

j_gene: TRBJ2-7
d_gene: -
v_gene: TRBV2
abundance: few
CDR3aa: CASSAEYEQYF
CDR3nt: TGTGCCAGCAGTGCGGAGTACGAGCAGTACTTC

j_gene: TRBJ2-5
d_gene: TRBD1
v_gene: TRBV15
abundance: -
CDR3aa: CATSSDRGLETQYF
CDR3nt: TGTGCCACCAGCAGCGACAGGGGGCTAGAGACCCAGTACTTC

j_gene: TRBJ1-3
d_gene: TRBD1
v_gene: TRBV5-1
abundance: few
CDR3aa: CASSMTGGAGGNTIYF
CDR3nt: TGCGCCAGCAGCATGACAGGGGGCGCGGGCGGAAACACCATATATTTT

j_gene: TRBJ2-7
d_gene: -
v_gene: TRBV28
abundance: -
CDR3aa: CASSETRGAYEQYF
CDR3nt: TGTGCCAGCAGTGAGACTAGGGGGGCCTACGAGCAGTACTTC

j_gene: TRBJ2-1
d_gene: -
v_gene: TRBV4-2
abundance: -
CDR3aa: CASSQAGLYNEQFF
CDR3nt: TGTGCCAGCAGCCAAGCGGGTCTCTACAATGAGCAGTTCTTC

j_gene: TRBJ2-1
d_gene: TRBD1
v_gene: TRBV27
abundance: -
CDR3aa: CASKWDRVYNEQFF
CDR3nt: TGTGCCAGCAAATGGGACAGAGTATACAATGAGCAGTTCTTC

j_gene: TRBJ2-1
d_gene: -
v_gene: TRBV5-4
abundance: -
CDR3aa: CASSPRGGNEQFF
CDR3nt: TGTGCCAGCAGCCCGCGGGGAGGCAATGAGCAGTTCTTC

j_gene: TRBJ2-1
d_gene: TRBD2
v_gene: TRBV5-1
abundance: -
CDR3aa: CASRTSGSNEQFF
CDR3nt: TGCGCCAGCAGGACTAGCGGGAGCAATGAGCAGTTCTTC

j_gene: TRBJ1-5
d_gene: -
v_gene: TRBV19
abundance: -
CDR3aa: CASSRDRWNQPQHF
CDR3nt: TGTGCCAGTAGTAGGGACCGGTGGAATCAGCCCCAGCATTTT

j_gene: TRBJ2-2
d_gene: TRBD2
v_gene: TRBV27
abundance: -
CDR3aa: CASSSTQGTSGVWAGELFF
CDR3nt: TGTGCCAGCAGTTCAACACAGGGGACTAGCGGAGTATGGGCCGGGGAGCTGTTTTTT

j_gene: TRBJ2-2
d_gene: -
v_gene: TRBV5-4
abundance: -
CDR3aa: CASRPGTNTGELFF
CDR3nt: TGTGCCAGCAGACCGGGAACGAACACCGGGGAGCTGTTTTTT

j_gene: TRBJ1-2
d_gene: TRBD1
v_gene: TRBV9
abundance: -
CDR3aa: CASSDDAGGRAGGYTF
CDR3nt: TGTGCCAGCAGCGATGACGCAGGGGGCCGGGCGGGCGGCTACACCTTC

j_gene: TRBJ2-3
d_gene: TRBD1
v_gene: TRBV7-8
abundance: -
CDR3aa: CASSFGRQGAYTQYF
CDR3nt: TGTGCCAGCAGCTTTGGGAGACAGGGGGCATATACGCAGTATTTT

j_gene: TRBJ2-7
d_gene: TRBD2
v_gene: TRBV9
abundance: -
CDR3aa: CASSVPGGKQYF
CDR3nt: TGTGCCAGCAGCGTACCGGGGGGAAAGCAGTACTTC

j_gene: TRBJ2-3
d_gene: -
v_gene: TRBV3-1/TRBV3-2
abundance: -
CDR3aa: CASSQVSTDTQYF
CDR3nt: TGTGCCAGCAGCCAAGTTTCAACAGATACGCAGTATTTT

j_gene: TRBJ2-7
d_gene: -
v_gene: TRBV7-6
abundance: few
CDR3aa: CASSLAIAEHSYEQYF
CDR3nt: TGTGCCAGCAGCTTAGCCATAGCGGAACACTCCTACGAGCAGTACTTC

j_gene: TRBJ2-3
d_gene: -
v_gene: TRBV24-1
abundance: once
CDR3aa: CATTPGPAGDTQYF
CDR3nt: TGTGCCACCACCCCGGGGCCCGCGGGAGATACGCAGTATTTT

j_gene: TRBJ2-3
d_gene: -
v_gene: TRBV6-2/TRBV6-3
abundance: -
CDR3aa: CASSNRDSPWADTQYF
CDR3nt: TGTGCCAGCAGCAACCGGGACTCACCGTGGGCAGATACGCAGTATTTT

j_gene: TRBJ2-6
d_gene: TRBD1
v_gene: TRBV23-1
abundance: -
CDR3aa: CASSQCFSGTGGSGANVLTF
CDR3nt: TGCGCCAGCAGTCAATGTTTCTCCGGGACAGGGGGCTCTGGGGCCAACGTCCTGACTTTC

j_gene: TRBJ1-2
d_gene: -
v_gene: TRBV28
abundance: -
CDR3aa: CASSLGSTWGGYTF
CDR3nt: TGTGCCAGCAGTCTCGGTTCCACCTGGGGTGGCTACACCTTC

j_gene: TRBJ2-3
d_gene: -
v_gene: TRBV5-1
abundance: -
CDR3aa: CASSPEGLTDTQYF
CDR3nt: TGCGCCAGCAGCCCCGAAGGGTTGACAGATACGCAGTATTTT

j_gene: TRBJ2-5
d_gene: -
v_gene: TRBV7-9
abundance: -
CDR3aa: CASSLVRIQETQYF
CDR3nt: TGTGCCAGCAGCTTAGTTAGGATTCAAGAGACCCAGTACTTC

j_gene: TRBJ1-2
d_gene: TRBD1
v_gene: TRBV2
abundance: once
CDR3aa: CASSSDRTNYGYTF
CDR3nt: TGTGCCAGCAGTTCGGACAGGACTAACTATGGCTACACCTTC

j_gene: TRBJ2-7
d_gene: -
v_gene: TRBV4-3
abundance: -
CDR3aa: CASSQETGNSYEQYF
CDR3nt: TGCGCCAGCAGCCAAGAAACAGGGAACTCCTACGAGCAGTACTTC

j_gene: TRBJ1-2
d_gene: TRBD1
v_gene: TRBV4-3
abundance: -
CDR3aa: CASSQLTGGYGYTF
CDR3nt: TGCGCCAGCAGCCAATTGACAGGGGGCTACGGCTACACCTTC

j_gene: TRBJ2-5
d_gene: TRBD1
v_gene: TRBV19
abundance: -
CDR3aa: CASSSGQGAGETQYF
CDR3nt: TGTGCCAGTAGTAGCGGACAGGGGGCCGGGGAGACCCAGTACTTC

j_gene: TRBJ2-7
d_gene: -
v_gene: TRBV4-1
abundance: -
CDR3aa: CASSQRGERNEQYF
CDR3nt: TGCGCCAGCAGCCAGAGGGGGGAGCGAAACGAGCAGTACTTC

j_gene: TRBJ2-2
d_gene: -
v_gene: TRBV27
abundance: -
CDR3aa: CASSVQEGSTGELFF
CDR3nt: TGTGCCAGCAGCGTCCAAGAAGGGAGCACCGGGGAGCTGTTTTTT

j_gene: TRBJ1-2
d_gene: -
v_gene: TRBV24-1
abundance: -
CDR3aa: CATSDLEGGYTF
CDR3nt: TGTGCCACCAGTGACCTAGAGGGTGGCTACACCTTC

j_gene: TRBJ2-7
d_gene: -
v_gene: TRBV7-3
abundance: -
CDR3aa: CASSLTGGSGYEQYF
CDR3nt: TGTGCCAGCAGCTTAACCGGTGGTAGCGGATACGAGCAGTACTTC

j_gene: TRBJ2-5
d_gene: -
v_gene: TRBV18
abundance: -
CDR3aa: CASSRAGVETQYF
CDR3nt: TGTGCCAGCTCACGAGCAGGGGTGGAGACCCAGTACTTC

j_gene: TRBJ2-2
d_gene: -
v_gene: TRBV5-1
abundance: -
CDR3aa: CASSLGGSAQEAGELFF
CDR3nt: TGCGCCAGCAGCTTGGGGGGTTCCGCACAGGAAGCCGGGGAGCTGTTTTTT

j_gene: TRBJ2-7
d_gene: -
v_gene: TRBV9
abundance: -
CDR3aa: CASSVAPSREQYF
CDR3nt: TGTGCCAGCAGCGTAGCCCCGTCGAGGGAGCAGTACTTC

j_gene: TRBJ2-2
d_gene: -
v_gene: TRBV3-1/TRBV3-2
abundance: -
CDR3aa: CASSLPPLFRANTGELFF
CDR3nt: TGTGCCAGCAGCCTCCCCCCCTTATTTCGAGCGAACACCGGGGAGCTGTTTTTT

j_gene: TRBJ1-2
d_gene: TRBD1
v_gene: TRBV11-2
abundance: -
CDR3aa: CTSSPTGQGYGYTF
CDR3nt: TGTACCAGCAGCCCGACGGGACAGGGCTATGGCTACACCTTC

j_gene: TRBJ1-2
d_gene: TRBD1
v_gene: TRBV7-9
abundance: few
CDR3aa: CASSGQGDGYTF
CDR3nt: TGTGCCAGCAGCGGACAGGGGGATGGCTACACCTTC

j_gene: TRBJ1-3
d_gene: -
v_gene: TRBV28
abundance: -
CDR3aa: CASSLTAGNTIYF
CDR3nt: TGTGCCAGCAGTTTAACAGCAGGAAACACCATATATTTT

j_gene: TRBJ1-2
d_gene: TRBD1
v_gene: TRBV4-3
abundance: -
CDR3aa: CASSQSPGQGTGGYTF
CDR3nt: TGCGCCAGCAGCCAGTCCCCGGGACAGGGTACGGGTGGCTACACCTTC

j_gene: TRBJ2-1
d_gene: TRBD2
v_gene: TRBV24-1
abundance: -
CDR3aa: CATSDFAGVKFDEQFF
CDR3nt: TGTGCCACCAGTGATTTTGCGGGGGTCAAGTTCGATGAGCAGTTCTTC

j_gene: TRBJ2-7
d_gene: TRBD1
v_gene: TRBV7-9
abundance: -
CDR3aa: CASSSSTGPYEQYF
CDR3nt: TGTGCCAGCAGCAGCTCGACAGGGCCCTACGAGCAGTACTTC

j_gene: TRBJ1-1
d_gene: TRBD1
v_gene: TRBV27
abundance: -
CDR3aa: CASSLRDRANTEAFF
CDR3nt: TGTGCCAGCAGTTTAAGGGACAGGGCAAACACTGAAGCTTTCTTT

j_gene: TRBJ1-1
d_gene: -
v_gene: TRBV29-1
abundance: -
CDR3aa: CSVSNTVNTEAFF
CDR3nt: TGCAGCGTTTCAAATACGGTGAACACTGAAGCTTTCTTT

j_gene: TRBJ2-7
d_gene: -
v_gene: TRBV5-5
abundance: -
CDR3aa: CASSLAGQPTYEQYF
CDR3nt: TGTGCCAGCAGCTTGGCTGGCCAACCGACCTACGAGCAGTACTTC

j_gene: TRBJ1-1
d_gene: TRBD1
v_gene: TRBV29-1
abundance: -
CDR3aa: CSVEDNTGVPTEAFF
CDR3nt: TGCAGCGTTGAAGACAACACAGGGGTGCCCACTGAAGCTTTCTTT

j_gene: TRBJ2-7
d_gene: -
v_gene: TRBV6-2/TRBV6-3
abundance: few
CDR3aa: CASSYSRRASASYEQYF
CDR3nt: TGTGCCAGCAGTTACTCCAGAAGGGCCTCAGCAAGCTACGAGCAGTACTTC

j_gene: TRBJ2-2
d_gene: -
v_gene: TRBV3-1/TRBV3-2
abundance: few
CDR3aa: CASSQQARPTNTGELFF
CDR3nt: TGTGCCAGCAGCCAGCAGGCACGCCCAACGAACACCGGGGAGCTGTTTTTT

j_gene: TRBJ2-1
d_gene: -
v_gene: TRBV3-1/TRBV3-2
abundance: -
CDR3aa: CAARENAYNEQFF
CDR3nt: TGTGCCGCACGAGAAAACGCCTACAATGAGCAGTTCTTC

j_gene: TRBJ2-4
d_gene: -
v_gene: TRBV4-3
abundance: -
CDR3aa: CASSQDLGGGGNIQYF
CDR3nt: TGCGCCAGCAGCCAAGATCTGGGGGGTGGGGGAAACATTCAGTACTTC

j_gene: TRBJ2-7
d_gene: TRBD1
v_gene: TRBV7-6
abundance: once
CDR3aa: CASSLGDRSSYEQYF
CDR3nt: TGTGCCAGCAGCTTAGGGGACAGGAGCTCCTACGAGCAGTACTTC

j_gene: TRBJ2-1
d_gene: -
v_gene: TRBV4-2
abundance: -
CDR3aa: CASSLLAPGSYNEQFF
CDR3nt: TGTGCCAGCAGCCTACTAGCTCCAGGATCCTACAATGAGCAGTTCTTC

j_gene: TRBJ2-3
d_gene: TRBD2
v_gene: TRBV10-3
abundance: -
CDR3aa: CAIRTGTSGNTDTQYF
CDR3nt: TGTGCCATCAGAACCGGGACTAGCGGGAACACAGATACGCAGTATTTT

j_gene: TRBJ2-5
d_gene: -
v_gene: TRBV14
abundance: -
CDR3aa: CASSPTYQETQYF
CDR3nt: TGTGCCAGCAGCCCGACTTACCAAGAGACCCAGTACTTC

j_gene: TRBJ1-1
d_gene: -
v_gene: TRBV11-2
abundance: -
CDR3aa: CASSIDRNTEAFF
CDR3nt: TGTGCCAGCAGTATTGACAGGAACACTGAAGCTTTCTTT

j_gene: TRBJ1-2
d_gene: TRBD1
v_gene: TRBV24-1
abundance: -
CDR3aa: CATSQNRGGNAGYGYTF
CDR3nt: TGTGCCACCAGTCAAAACAGGGGCGGAAATGCCGGCTATGGCTACACCTTC